The T cell receptor beta chain described here comes from a study of early T cells in non-severe SARS-CoV-2 infection. For the study at large: Bulk RNA from unsorted whole blood was sequenced; chains were unpaired. Whole-study results and caveats: Anti-spike CD8 specificities were favored by VDJdb matching, whose results missed private and CD4 specificities.

In the library, individual cDNA molecules carried attached unique molecular identifiers. TCRdb re-called the 5' RACE reads with MiXCR, one entry per CDR3 protein. The profile shows over 25,000 distinct CDR3 sequences, roughly 5.6% of them singletons. The CDR3 covers 16 residues. The V end was cut by 4 bases, the J end by 3 bases, with 13 bases between. Germline values: CDR1 SGHTA, CDR2 FQGNSA. Many counts were recorded for this clonotype. Its antigen is not known. Sequencing used whole blood. The receptor was derived from an adult who was a healthcare worker with PCR-confirmed SARS-CoV-2 infection or an uninfected control (not recorded which). The V and J genes are TRBV7-2 and TRBJ2-6; tentatively, D is TRBD1 or TRBD2 (5 bases each). The CDR3 DNA reads as TGTGCCAGCAGCTCCCGACGGGGCTTTGGGGCCAACGTCCTGACTTTC. The encoded protein is CASSSRRGFGANVLTF. Complete variable domain (other parts from reference TRBV7-2 and TRBJ2-6): GAGVSQSPSNKVTEKGKDVELRCDPISGHTALYWYRQSLGQGLEFLIYFQGNSAPDKSGLPSDRFSAERTGGSVSTLTIQRTQQEDSAVYLCASSSRRGFGANVLTFGAGSRLTVL.